These 2 T cell receptor beta chains came from one sample sequenced in a study of beta chain features in type 1 diabetes. Every bit of the isolated RNA underwent reverse transcription, so sequencing read expressed TCRB transcripts. Produced via immunoSEQ multiplex PCR; TCRdb's table is partial and in-frame only. Of over 350,000 clones in the sample, about 15% were seen once. Sequencing input: naive CD4+ T cells from blood. Every receptor here comes from a woman aged 18-29 years in good health.

This clone was seen more than once but under ten times. This chain joins TRBV6-5 and TRBJ2-4, with 7 bases identical to TRBD1. V was clipped by 6 bases and J by 6 bases; unmatched bases: 8. The germline V gene has CDR1 MNHEY and CDR2 SVGAGI. This CDR3 spans 14 amino acids. Here the CDR3 reads CASSHGTVSNIQYF. The CDR3 region has the DNA TGTGCCAGCAGCCATGGGACAGTGTCAAACATTCAGTACTTC.

This clone was seen more than once but under ten times. The rearrangement uses TRBV29-1 and TRBJ2-2; 7 bases are a match to TRBD1. The CDR3 totals 12 residues. Germline values: CDR1 SQVTM, CDR2 ANQGSEA. The V segment lost 8 bases and the J segment 7 bases; nucleotides outside the gene matches: 7. CDR3 nucleotide sequence: TGCAGCACCGGACAGGCCGGCGGGGAGCTGTTTTTT. It yields the protein CSTGQAGGELFF.